The sequence of this T cell receptor (beta chain) was determined in a study of PD-L1 blockade in urothelial cancer (dated by TCRdb to the late 2010s). Looking at the study overall: Every patient began therapy at some point between 2013 and 2015 and was given atezolizumab 1,200 mg intravenously every 3 weeks. Twenty-nine patients had pretreatment blood TCR-seq, about 25 had at least one posttreatment blood collection, and about 25 had tumor TCR-seq. Blood samples were analyzed 3 weeks after the start of treatment (second dose) and 6 weeks after the start of treatment. Patients had an ECOG performance status of 0 or 1 and had received between 0 and 3 prior chemotherapy regimens. In the same patients, pretreatment tumors underwent whole exome sequencing and RNA sequencing in addition to TCR sequencing. Blood samples gave a median of around 140,000 T cells and tens of thousands of unique TCRs, with a median clonality of about 0.078. TCR sequencing covered pretreatment tumor samples and matched, serially collected peripheral blood taken before and after atezolizumab treatment. Durable clinical benefit meant progression-free survival longer than 6 months, and TCR features were also tested against progression-free and overall survival. Several patients achieved durable clinical benefit and approximately 19 did not. An exploratory multi-omic analysis was conducted of the somatic, immune and clinical correlates of response to PD-L1 blockade with atezolizumab in urothelial cancer. Twenty-five of 29 patients were identified as males with urothelial cancer of bladder origin, and a prior smoking history was reported by 18 of 29 patients. The paper's findings and limits, for the study overall: A pretreatment peripheral blood TCR clonality below the median was linked to improved progression-free and overall survival. At 3 weeks after the start of treatment, tumor-associated TCR clones in peripheral blood had expanded more in patients with durable benefit (n ≈ 20, p = 0.022). Because the sample size was small (n ≈ 27) and many exploratory analyses were performed, the results are intended to be hypothesis-generating.

To estimate absolute template abundance from read counts, synthetic TCR analog templates were spiked into each PCR. Using the immunoSEQ assay, TCRbeta CDR3 regions were amplified from genomic DNA with bias-controlled V and J gene primers. Sequencing of rearranged TCRbeta segments was performed at approximately 20X coverage. The paper's data handling went like this. Sequencing errors were corrected by clustering and CDR3s were annotated against IMGT to assign V, D and J genes. Downstream analyses used only productive TCRbeta rearrangements and left out out-of-frame or stop-codon sequences. Clonality was computed as one minus Shannon entropy normalized by the log of the number of unique productive sequences. Fisher's exact test with Benjamini-Hochberg correction, using a cutoff of adjusted p below 0.01, was how clones that differed between time points or between blood and tumor were identified. TCRdb took this table from immuneACCESS and kept in-frame rearrangements with V and J called. Such tables lack part of the clones; where checked against another copy, unresolved V genes explain under half of the gap, and the rest is unexplained. The V and J calls and clone size are taken from that table; D and trimming were inferred from the DNA. The table for this sample lists roughly 63,000 clones; roughly 76% of them were counted only once. Around 5.4% of the sample belongs to the ten largest clones.

The V and J ends are trimmed by 4 bases and 5 bases, leaving 15 bases between them. The germline V gene (reference sequence) specifies LNHDA as CDR1 and SQIVND as CDR2. Reading from cysteine to phenylalanine, the CDR3 counts 14 amino acids. This entry keeps only the CDR3 DNA: 42 bases, framed from base 1. This specimen's time point label, per the study, means: pretreatment peripheral blood. A cohort of about 30 patients with locally advanced or metastatic urothelial carcinoma, treated at Memorial Sloan Kettering on a trial protocol, was included. Peripheral blood mononuclear cells were collected pretreatment and during treatment, with between 1 and 8 total time points obtained per patient. The Qiagen DNeasy Blood extraction kit was used to purify genomic DNA from total PBMCs and from tumor samples. PBMCs were collected pretreatment and during treatment, and were isolated and stored as previously described.

About this clone itself: Its antigen target is currently unknown. Per-nucleotide qualities are absent, and no much larger clonotype sits a single base away.

The sample consisted of PBMCs, taken around atezolizumab (anti-PD-L1) treatment. The TCR comes from a man in his 70s with urothelial cancer. This chain is built from TRBV19 and TRBJ2-7, and the D gene may be TRBD1, 5 bases matching. The DNA reads TGTGCCAGTAGTAGGACATCCCAGCCCCACGAGCAGTACTTC. Its coded protein is CASSRTSQPHEQYF.